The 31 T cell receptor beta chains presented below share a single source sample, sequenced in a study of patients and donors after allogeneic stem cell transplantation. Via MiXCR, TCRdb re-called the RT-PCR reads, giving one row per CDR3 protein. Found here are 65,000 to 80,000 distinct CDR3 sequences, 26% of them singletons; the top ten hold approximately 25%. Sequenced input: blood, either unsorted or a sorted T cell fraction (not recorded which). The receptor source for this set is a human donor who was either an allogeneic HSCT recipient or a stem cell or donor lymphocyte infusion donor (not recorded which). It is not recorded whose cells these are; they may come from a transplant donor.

The CDR3 here is CASRMSPLGGPNTEAFF. DNA of the CDR3: TGTGCCAGCAGAATGTCGCCCCTAGGAGGGCCGAACACTGAAGCTTTCTTT. The rearrangement joins TRBV7-9 to TRBJ1-1; D not certain. Trimming cost V 6 bases and J 1 base, with 21 bases left between them. The CDR3 is made up of 17 amino acids. Looked up from germline, CDR1 is SEHNR and CDR2 is FQNEAQ (reference sequence).

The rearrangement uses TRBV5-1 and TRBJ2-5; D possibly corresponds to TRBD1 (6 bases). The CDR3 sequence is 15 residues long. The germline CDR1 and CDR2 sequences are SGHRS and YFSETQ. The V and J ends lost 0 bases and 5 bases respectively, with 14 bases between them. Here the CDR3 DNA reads TGCGCCAGCAGCTTGGCTGGGGGCATTTTGGAGACCCAGTACTTC. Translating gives CASSLAGGILETQYF.

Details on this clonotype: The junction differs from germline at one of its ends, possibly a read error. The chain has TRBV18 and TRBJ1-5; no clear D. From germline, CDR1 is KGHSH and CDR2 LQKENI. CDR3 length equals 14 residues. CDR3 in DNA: TGTGCCAGCTCACCAGATTCGACTTATCAGCCCGAGCATTTT. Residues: CASSPDSTYQPEHF.

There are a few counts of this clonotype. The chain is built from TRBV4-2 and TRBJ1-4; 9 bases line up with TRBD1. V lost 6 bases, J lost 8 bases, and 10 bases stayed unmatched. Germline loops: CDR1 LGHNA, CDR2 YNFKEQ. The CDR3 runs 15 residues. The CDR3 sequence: CASSPAQDRGEKLFF. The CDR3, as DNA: TGTGCCAGCAGTCCCGCGCAGGACAGGGGCGAAAAACTGTTTTTT.

This CDR3 is CASSPGEARNQPQHF. The CDR3 nucleotides read TGTGCCAGCAGCCCGGGGGAGGCACGCAATCAGCCCCAGCATTTT. The chain links TRBV21-1 to TRBJ1-5. TRBV21-1 is an annotated pseudogene. CDR3 length: 15 amino acids.

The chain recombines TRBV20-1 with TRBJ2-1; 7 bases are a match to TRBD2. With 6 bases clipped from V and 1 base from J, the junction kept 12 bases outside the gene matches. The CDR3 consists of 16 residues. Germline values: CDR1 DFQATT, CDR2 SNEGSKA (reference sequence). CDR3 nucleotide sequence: TGCAGTGCCCCACCCGGGGGAGGGTCTTCCTACAATGAGCAGTTCTTC. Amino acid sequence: CSAPPGGGSSYNEQFF.

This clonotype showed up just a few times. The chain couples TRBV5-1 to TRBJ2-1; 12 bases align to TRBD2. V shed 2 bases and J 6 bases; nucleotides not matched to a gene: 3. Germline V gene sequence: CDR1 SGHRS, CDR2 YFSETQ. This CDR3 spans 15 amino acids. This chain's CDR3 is CASSLLAGGGNEQFF. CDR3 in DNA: TGCGCCAGCAGCTTACTAGCGGGAGGCGGCAATGAGCAGTTCTTC.

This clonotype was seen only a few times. DNA for the CDR3: TGTGCCAGCCTAGCGGGGTGGGGAGATACGCAGTATTTT. This gives the protein CASLAGWGDTQYF. The rearrangement uses TRBV2 and TRBJ2-3, with TRBD2 matching over 9 bases. The germline V gene encodes CDR1 SNHLY and CDR2 FYNNEI. The trim removed 8 bases at V and 5 bases at J, leaving 5 bases unmatched. This CDR3 has 13 residues.

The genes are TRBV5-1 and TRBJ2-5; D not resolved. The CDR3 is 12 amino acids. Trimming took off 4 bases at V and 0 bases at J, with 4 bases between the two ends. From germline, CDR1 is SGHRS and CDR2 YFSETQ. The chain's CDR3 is CASSPHQETQYF. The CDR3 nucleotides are TGCGCCAGCAGCCCCCACCAAGAGACCCAGTACTTC. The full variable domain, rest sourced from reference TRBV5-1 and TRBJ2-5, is KAGVTQTPRYLIKTRGQQVTLSCSPISGHRSVSWYQQTPGQGLQFLFEYFSETQRNKGNFPGRFSGRQFSNSRSEMNVSTLELGDSALYLCASSPHQETQYFGPGTRLLVL.

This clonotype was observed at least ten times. CDR3 loop: CASSLNPGQGRYGNTIYF. The DNA of the CDR3 is TGTGCCAGCAGCCTTAACCCGGGACAGGGAAGGTATGGAAACACCATATATTTT. The chain combines TRBV4-2 with TRBJ1-3; 9 bases line up with TRBD1. The germline gives CDR1 LGHNA, CDR2 YNFKEQ. J lost 3 bases, V lost 4 bases, and 13 bases had no gene match. The CDR3 is 18 amino acids.

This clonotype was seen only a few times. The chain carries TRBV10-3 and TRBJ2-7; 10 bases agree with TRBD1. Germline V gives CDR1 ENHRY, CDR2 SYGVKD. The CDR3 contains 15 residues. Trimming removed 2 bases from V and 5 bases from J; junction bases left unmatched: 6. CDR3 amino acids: CAISERQGAPDEQYF. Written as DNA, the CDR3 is TGTGCCATCAGTGAGCGACAGGGGGCGCCGGACGAGCAGTACTTC.

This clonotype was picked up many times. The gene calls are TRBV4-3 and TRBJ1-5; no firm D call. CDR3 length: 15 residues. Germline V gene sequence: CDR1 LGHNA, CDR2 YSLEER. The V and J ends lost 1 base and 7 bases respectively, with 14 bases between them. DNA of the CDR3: TGCGCCAGCAGCCAAGGTATGACGCACGGACAGCCCCAGCATTTT. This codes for CASSQGMTHGQPQHF.

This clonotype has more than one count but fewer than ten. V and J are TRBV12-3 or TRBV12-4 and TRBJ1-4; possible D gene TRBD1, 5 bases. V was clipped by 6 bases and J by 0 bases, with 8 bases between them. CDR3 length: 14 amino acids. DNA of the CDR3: TGTGCCAGCAGCCCAGGGACAACTAATGAAAAACTGTTTTTT. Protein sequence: CASSPGTTNEKLFF.

CDR3 sequence: CAISQRGGSQETQYF. CDR3 in DNA: TGTGCCATCAGCCAGCGCGGGGGTTCTCAAGAGACCCAGTACTTC. The chain joins TRBV10-3 to TRBJ2-5; 7 bases are a match to TRBD2. The trim removed 6 bases at V and 2 bases at J, leaving 9 bases unmatched. Germline-derived CDR1 and CDR2 are ENHRY and SYGVKD. The length of the CDR3 is 15 residues.

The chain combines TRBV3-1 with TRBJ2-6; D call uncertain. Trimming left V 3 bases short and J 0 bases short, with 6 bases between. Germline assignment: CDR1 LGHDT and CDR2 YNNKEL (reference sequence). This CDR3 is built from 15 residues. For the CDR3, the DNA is TGTGCCAGCAGCCAGTTCTTCTCTGGGGCCAACGTCCTGACTTTC. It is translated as CASSQFFSGANVLTF.

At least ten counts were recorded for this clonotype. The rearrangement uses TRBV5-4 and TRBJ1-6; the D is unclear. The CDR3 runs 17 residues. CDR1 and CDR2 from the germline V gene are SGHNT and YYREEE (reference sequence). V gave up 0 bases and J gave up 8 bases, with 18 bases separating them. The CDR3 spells CASSLESVGGRDSPLHF. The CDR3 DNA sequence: TGTGCCAGCAGCTTGGAGTCGGTTGGCGGGCGGGATTCACCCCTCCACTTT.

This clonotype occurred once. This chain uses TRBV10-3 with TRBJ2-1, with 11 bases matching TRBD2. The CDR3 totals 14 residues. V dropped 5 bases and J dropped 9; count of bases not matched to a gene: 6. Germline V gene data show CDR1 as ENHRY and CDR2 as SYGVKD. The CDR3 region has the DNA TGTGCCATCAGTCCGGGACTAGCGGAGAGTGAGCAGTTCTTC. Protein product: CAISPGLAESEQFF.

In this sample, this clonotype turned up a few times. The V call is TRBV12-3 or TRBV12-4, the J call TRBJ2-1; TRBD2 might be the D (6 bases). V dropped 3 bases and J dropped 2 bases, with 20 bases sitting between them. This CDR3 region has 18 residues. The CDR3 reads CASSFDWREVATYNEQFF. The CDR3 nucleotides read TGTGCCAGCAGTTTCGATTGGCGGGAAGTAGCGACCTACAATGAGCAGTTCTTC.

The CDR3 region is CASSLVAGRTEAFF. CDR3 nucleotides: TGCGCCAGCAGCTTGGTGGCAGGGAGGACTGAAGCTTTCTTT. V gene TRBV5-1 combines with J gene TRBJ1-1; D perhaps matches TRBD1 (5 bases). Per germline, CDR1 SGHRS and CDR2 YFSETQ. CDR3 length: 14 residues. V was shortened by 0 bases and J by 5 bases, with 11 bases between the two germline ends.

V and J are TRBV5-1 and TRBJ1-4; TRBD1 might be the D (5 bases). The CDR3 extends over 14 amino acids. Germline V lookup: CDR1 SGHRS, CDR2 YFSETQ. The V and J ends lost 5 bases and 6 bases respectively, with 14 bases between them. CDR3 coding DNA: TGCGCCAGCAGTCCCGGGACCTCGGATGAAAAACTGTTTTTT. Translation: CASSPGTSDEKLFF.

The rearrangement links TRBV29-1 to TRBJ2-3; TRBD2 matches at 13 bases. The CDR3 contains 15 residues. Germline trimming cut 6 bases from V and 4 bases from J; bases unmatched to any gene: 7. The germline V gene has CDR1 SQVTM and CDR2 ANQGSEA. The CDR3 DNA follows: TGCAGCGTCGCCCGGACTAGCGGGGGATCAGATACGCAGTATTTT. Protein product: CSVARTSGGSDTQYF.

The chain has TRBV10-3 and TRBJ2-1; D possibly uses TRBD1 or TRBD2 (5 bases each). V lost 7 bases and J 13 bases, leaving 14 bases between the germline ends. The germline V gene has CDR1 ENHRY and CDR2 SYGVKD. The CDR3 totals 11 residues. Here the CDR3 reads CAIKGSRDQFF. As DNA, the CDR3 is TGTGCCATCAAGGGGTCCAGGGACCAGTTCTTC.

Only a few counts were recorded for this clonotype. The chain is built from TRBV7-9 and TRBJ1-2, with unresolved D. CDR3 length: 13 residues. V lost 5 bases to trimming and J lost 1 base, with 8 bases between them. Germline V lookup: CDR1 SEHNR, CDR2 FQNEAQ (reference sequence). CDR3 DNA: TGTGCCAGCAGCATTAGTCATAACTATGGCTACACCTTC. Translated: CASSISHNYGYTF.

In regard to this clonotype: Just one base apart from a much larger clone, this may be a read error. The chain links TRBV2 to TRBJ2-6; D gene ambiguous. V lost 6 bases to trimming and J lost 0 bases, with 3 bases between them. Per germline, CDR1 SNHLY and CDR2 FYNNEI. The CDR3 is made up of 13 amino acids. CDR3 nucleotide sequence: TGTGCCAGCAGGATCTCTGGGGCCAACGTCCTGACTTTC. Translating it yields CASRISGANVLTF.

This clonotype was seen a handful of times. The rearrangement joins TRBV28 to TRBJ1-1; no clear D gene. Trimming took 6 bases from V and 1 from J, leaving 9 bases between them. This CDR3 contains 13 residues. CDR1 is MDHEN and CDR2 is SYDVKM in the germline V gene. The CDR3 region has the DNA TGTGCCAGCAGACCTCAGAGGAACACTGAAGCTTTCTTT. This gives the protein CASRPQRNTEAFF.

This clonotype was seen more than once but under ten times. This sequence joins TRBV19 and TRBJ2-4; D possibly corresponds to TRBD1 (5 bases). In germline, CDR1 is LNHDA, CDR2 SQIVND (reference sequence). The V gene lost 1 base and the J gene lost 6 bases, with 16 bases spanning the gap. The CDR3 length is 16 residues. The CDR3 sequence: CASSIGGRVVGNIQYF. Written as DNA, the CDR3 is TGTGCCAGTAGTATAGGTGGCAGGGTGGTCGGAAACATTCAGTACTTC.

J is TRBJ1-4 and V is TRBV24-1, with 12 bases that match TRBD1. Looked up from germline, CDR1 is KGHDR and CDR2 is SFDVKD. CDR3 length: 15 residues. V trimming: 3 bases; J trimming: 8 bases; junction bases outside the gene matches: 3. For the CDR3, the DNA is TGTGCCACCAGTGATGGGACAGGGGGCGCGGAAAAACTGTTTTTT. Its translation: CATSDGTGGAEKLFF.

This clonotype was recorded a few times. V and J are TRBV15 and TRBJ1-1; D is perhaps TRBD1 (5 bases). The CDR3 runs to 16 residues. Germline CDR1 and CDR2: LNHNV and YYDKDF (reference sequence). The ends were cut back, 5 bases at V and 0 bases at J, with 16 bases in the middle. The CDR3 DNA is TGTGCCACCAGCCCTTTGGGGCAAGCGATGAACACTGAAGCTTTCTTT. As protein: CATSPLGQAMNTEAFF.

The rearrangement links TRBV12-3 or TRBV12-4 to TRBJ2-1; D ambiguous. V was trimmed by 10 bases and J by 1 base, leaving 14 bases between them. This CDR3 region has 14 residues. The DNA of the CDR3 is TGTGCCACCACAGTGGCTAGTTCCTACAATGAGCAGTTCTTC. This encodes CATTVASSYNEQFF.

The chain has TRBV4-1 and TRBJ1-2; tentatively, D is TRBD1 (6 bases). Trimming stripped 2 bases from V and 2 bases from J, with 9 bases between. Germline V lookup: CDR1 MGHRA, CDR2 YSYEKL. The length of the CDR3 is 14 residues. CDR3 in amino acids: CASSQPGQNYGYTF. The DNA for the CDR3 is TGCGCCAGCAGCCAACCTGGACAGAACTATGGCTACACCTTC.

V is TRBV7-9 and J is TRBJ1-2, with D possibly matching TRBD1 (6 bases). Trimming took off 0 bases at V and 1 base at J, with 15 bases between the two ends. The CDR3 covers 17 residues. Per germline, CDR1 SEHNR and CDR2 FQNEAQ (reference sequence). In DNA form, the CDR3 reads TGTGCCAGCAGCTTAGCAACCCCCGGCAGGGGTAACTATGGCTACACCTTC. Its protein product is CASSLATPGRGNYGYTF. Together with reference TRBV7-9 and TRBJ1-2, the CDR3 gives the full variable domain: DTGVSQNPRHKITKRGQNVTFRCDPISEHNRLYWYRQTLGQGPEFLTYFQNEAQLEKSRLLSDRFSAERPKGSFSTLEIQRTEQGDSAMYLCASSLATPGRGNYGYTFGSGTRLTVV.